The entry below describes one TCR beta chain. Its antigen is as yet unknown. The entry originates in a study of cytomegalovirus exposure and HLA in healthy donors. Study-wide findings and caveats: The study carried out a later analysis of TCR beta sequences. It associated around 17,000 of them with specific HLA alleles at a false discovery rate of 0.05. In vitro, a few CMV-associated chains proved specific for CMV antigens. In a later analysis, a missense DCLRE1C variant was linked to TCR beta V- and J-gene trimming.

The CDR3 has 13 residues. Germline CDR1 and CDR2: GTSNPN and SVGIG (reference sequence). The trim removed 2 bases at V and 8 bases at J, leaving 3 bases unmatched. PCR primers comprised 60 Vbeta and 13 Jbeta primers. The method was immunoSEQ multiplex PCR; TCRdb's version includes in-frame clones alone and lacks a portion of them. The table includes 150,000 or so clones, about 75% detected once. Sequencing was performed on PBMCs. This TCR came from a man in his late teens or twenties in good health and CMV-seropositive. This sequence joins TRBV30 and TRBJ1-4; TRBD1 agrees at 9 bases. CDR3 amino acids: CAWSTGTGEKLFF. In DNA, the CDR3 is TGTGCCTGGAGTACCGGGACAGGGGAAAAACTGTTTTTT.